The sequence of this TCR beta chain was determined in a study of cytomegalovirus exposure and HLA in healthy donors (TCRdb year 2017). In terms of the full investigation: According to an earlier analysis of 587 of the donors, 150 million to 200 million T cells yielded over 90 million unique TCR beta sequences and about 300 Gb of sequence data. Both class I and class II loci were covered by HLA typing, at four-digit resolution. In a later analysis, previously published TCR beta repertoires from 600 to 850 donors were re-analyzed and high-resolution HLA genotyping was added so that TCR occurrence patterns could be studied. The later analysis used no new phenotypic data to find candidate immune exposures, relying instead on TCR beta sequences and their occurrence across donors. Among the roughly 380 genotyped donors, around 79% belonged to the genetic ancestry cluster associated with self-reported Caucasian donors. Typing coverage differed by locus: A, B, C, DRB1 and DQB1 were typed in roughly 620-640 donors, DQA1 in 522, DPA1 in over 600, and DPB1 in 472. An earlier analysis of several hundred of the donors applied high-throughput TCR beta sequencing to assess whether each TCR beta V gene segment acted as functional or pseudogenic. To predict cytomegalovirus infection status, the study combined high-throughput TCR immunosequencing, statistical association of individual TCRs with disease status, and machine learning. In addition to the first cohort of several hundred subjects, a separate validation cohort of approximately 130 different subjects was used. Genome-wide SNP genotypes for about three fifths of the 666 donors were used in a later genetic analysis, which treated that subset as a discovery cohort. Donor age, sex, ethnicity and CMV serostatus were compiled together with the repertoire data. An early release that covered some 630 HLA-typed donors contained 300 to 350 gigabases of sequencing data and about 93 million unique TCR sequences. Among 300 to 450 genotyped donors of the cohort, an average of approximately 250,000 unique TCR beta nucleotide sequences were sequenced per donor, roughly 20% of them non-productive. All discovery cohort repertoires had been generated using a single sequencing platform. The aim of the study was to test whether cataloging public T cell receptors could identify signatures of past pathogen exposure. The T cell repertoires of some 700 subjects were profiled by immunosequencing and related to cytomegalovirus serostatus. Roughly 5 DR-DQ haplotypes were handled as single units for association and clustering, since linkage in the cohort was strong. General study outcomes and caveats: Most TCR sequences were observed very rarely across donors, whereas some public TCRs were present in many individuals. Immune exposure information for the cohort was limited to CMV serostatus. Roughly uniform sequencing depth across donors was assumed in presence/absence analyses, although this assumption may not hold. Several of the top co-occurrence clusters appeared to be linked to parvovirus B19, influenza, CMV and Epstein-Barr virus, according to a later analysis. In the study, approximately 160 TCR beta chains were listed as associated with cytomegalovirus. When HLA alleles, especially DR and DQ, strongly co-occurred, TCR associations were difficult to assign to individual alleles. Because the 87-base-pair reads could not distinguish some IMGT-functional V segments, including TRBV6-2 and TRBV6-3, those segments were excluded. A later genetic analysis associated a missense DCLRE1C variant with V-gene and J-gene trimming of TCR beta chains, and an independent cohort replicated the association. The authors suggested that the approach could potentially be extended to other disease states and immunological phenotypes. In this cohort, only TCR beta chains were sequenced, and detectable features were limited by the absence of alpha or paired-chain data. Linkage disequilibrium might explain the correlated functional status among segregating V segments, but an unknown experimental factor could not be excluded. HLA typing was unavailable for some donors at each locus, so association tests used only the typed subset. Broadly in line with IMGT annotations, most TCR beta V segments showed up in productive rearrangements about 87% or about 30% of the time in an earlier analysis of around 550 of the donors. A further reported finding was that TCR beta sequences accurately predicted the HLA-A and HLA-B alleles for most subjects in the first cohort. Because counts were too low, about 15 rarely observed V segments, including chromosome 9 orphons, were left out of the earlier analysis of over 550 of the donors. A cluster of highly shared sequence variants was judged likely to be a technical artifact of the sequencing pipeline. In a later analysis, TCR association rates were found to vary across HLA loci, with the most associated TCRs seen for DRB1 alleles and the fewest for HLA-C alleles. Cytomegalovirus status was reported to be diagnosed by the classifier with high specificity and sensitivity in both the original and validation cohorts. In a later analysis, HLA-associated TCR beta chains were found to be more clonally expanded and to have lower generation probabilities than equally common non-associated chains. Most CMV-associated TCR beta chains appeared to be HLA-restricted in a later analysis, and the HLA associations seemed to be driven largely by CMV exposure. In a later analysis, 15,000 to 20,000 TCR beta sequences were associated with specific HLA alleles at a false discovery rate of 0.05. According to a later genetic analysis, donors in an Asian-associated ancestry cluster had fewer N-insertions in productive TCRs than the approximately 650-donor mean. Three of the identified cytomegalovirus-associated TCR beta chains were confirmed in vitro to be specific for cytomegalovirus antigens.

The method behind the library was the immunoSEQ multiplex PCR assay. A mixture of 60 forward primers for TCR Vbeta segments and 13 reverse primers for TCR Jbeta segments was used in the multiplex PCR. The CDR3 region of rearranged TCR beta genes was amplified from genomic DNA with a multiplex PCR assay. On the Illumina HiSeq System, the amplified TCR beta libraries were sequenced as 87-base-pair reads. Per the source publication's procedure: A later analysis counted tens of millions of unique TCR beta chains across the 550 to 700 repertoires, and roughly 9.9 million of these chains were shared by at least two donors. Raw reads were error-corrected and collapsed into unique sequences with a nearest-neighbor algorithm that merged closely related sequences to remove PCR and sequencing errors. Alignment of CDR3 sequences to IMGT reference sequences was used to assign V, D and J gene segments. For a sequence to be retained, a match of at least six nucleotides to both a V gene segment and a J gene segment was required. A rearrangement counted as productive if the CDR3 had no stop codons and remained in frame with V and J, and every other rearrangement counted as non-productive. Following IMGT convention, CDR3 was defined as the stretch from the second conserved V-encoded cysteine to the conserved J-encoded phenylalanine. In an earlier analysis of some 550 of the donors, sequences lacking an unambiguous match to a single V gene segment were excluded. In an earlier analysis of 587 of the donors, a V segment was called functional when productive rearrangements were above 56.7%, and segregating when the standard deviation between donors exceeded 5%. To diagnose cytomegalovirus status from the catalog of TCR beta chain sequences, a statistical classification framework was built. In a later analysis, V and J genes were assigned by comparing TCR nucleotide sequences against IMGT/GENE-DB human TR gene sequences. A later analysis assigned CDR3 sequences and most-parsimonious VDJ recombination scenarios with the TCRdist pipeline. A later analysis defined each TCR beta chain by its CDR3 amino acid sequence plus V-gene family, and excluded reads lacking a unique V-gene family. To address suspected cross-contamination and a sequencing artifact, a later analysis removed under 600 highly shared, low-generation-probability nucleotide sequences. In a later analysis, a clonal expansion index was calculated for each public chain from normalized within-repertoire ranks of inferred template counts. A later analysis computed generation probabilities with a VDJ recombination model fitted to out-of-frame rearrangements, and checked the results against IGoR. In a later analysis, hypergeometric tests were used to score TCR-TCR, TCR-HLA and TCR-CMV co-occurrence, with a repertoire-size bias correction applied to TCR pairs. False discovery rates were estimated in a later analysis by permuting HLA or CMV assignments 20 times. In a later analysis, co-occurring TCRs were grouped using DBSCAN, and TCRdist sequence similarity was added for clustering within HLA-allele-positive subsets. Repertoires with fewer than 30,000 or more than 120,000 public chains, plus five repertoires with anomalous nucleotide sharing, were excluded from co-occurrence clustering. This is the immuneACCESS table as TCRdb keeps it, with only in-frame sequences that have V and J called. A part of the clones is gone; compared with another copy, unresolved V genes explain less than half, and the rest is unexplained. The DNA gave D and trimming, while V, J and clone size come from that table. The table for this sample lists approximately 190,000 clones; around 84% of them were counted only once. In total, the top ten clones hold around 3% of the sample.

About this clone: Its antigen is not yet known. No much larger clonotype is one base removed from it; base qualities were not supplied.

Trimming removed 0 bases from V and 5 bases from J; the gene matches leave 5 bases unexplained. The germline V gene specifies SGDLS as CDR1 and YYNGEE as CDR2. The CDR3 spans 17 residues, from the cysteine through the phenylalanine. Just the 51-base CDR3 DNA is kept, in frame starting at base 1. The cohort comprised several hundred healthy bone marrow donors. Cohort members were all nominally healthy when sampled, although unrecorded immune exposures were likely present. The donor tested CMV seropositive, placing the donor among the 289 seropositive members of the cohort. Each donor provided a peripheral blood sample, and peripheral blood mononuclear cells were used for TCR beta sequencing. Genomic DNA was extracted from the blood cell samples with the Qiagen DNeasy Blood Extraction Kit.

Material: PBMCs. The chain joins TRBV9 to TRBJ2-2; 12 nucleotides in the junction match TRBD2. The clonotype originates from a woman in her fifties or sixties in good health and CMV-seropositive. The encoded CDR3 is CASSVDLAGGPTGELFF. The DNA is as follows: TGTGCCAGCAGCGTAGATCTAGCGGGGGGGCCAACCGGGGAGCTGTTTTTT.